The 20 T cell receptor beta chains below were found in one sample sequenced in a study of blood T cell repertoires in COVID-19. The method was immunoSEQ multiplex PCR; TCRdb's version includes in-frame clones alone and lacks a portion of them. The table has roughly 250,000 clones, roughly 88% seen once. The source material was peripheral blood. The source of these receptors is a woman between 40 and 55 years old who had recovered from COVID-19.

The rearrangement joins TRBV2 to TRBJ2-4; D perhaps matches TRBD1 (6 bases). The germline CDR1 and CDR2 sequences are SNHLY and FYNNEI. The CDR3 length is 15 residues. Trimming left V 8 bases short and J 3 bases short, with 17 bases between. CDR3 sequence: CASVDRPSDKNIQYF. CDR3 in DNA: TGTGCCAGCGTAGACAGGCCCTCCGACAAAAACATTCAGTACTTC.

The V and J genes are TRBV6-5 and TRBJ2-7; D may be TRBD2 (5 bases). V was pared by 0 bases and J by 6 bases, with 12 bases between. Germline CDR1 MNHEY, CDR2 SVGAGI. This CDR3 region has 14 residues. The CDR3 here is CASSYSIGSGEQYF. The CDR3 DNA reads as TGTGCCAGCAGTTACTCGATAGGCAGCGGCGAGCAGTACTTC.

The CDR3 coding sequence is TGTGCCAGCAGTTTATGGGGCAATTCAGGCTACACCTTC. Translation: CASSLWGNSGYTF. V and J are TRBV27 and TRBJ1-2; perhaps TRBD1 as D (5 bases). V dropped 1 base and J dropped 8 bases, with 11 bases sitting between them. The length of the CDR3 is 13 residues. The germline gives CDR1 MNHEY, CDR2 SMNVEV (reference sequence).

This chain's CDR3 is CASATGGLDGYTF. The CDR3 DNA reads TGTGCCAGCGCGACAGGGGGCTTGGATGGCTACACCTTC. The chain couples TRBV28 to TRBJ1-2, with 10 bases aligning to TRBD1. Germline V CDR1 and CDR2: MDHEN, SYDVKM. This CDR3 region has 13 residues. Trimming at V came to 8 bases and at J to 6 bases, leaving 6 bases not matched to a gene.

V is TRBV5-1 and J is TRBJ2-7, with D perhaps TRBD2 (6 bases). CDR1 SGHRS and CDR2 YFSETQ come from the germline V gene. The CDR3 covers 13 residues. V was clipped by 4 bases and J by 4 bases, with 12 bases between them. CDR3 sequence (DNA): TGCGCCAGCAGCCTATATCGGGGGTACGAGCAGTACTTC. It specifies CASSLYRGYEQYF.

This chain links TRBV18 with TRBJ1-2; possible D gene TRBD1, 6 bases. V dropped 5 bases and J dropped 6 bases, with 16 bases sitting between them. There are 14 residues in the CDR3. The germline gives CDR1 KGHSH, CDR2 LQKENI. The CDR3 nucleotides are TGTGCCAGCTCAAAACCAGGGGAAAGGGATGGCTACACCTTC. Its translation: CASSKPGERDGYTF.

V and J are TRBV7-2 and TRBJ1-2, with 8 positions matching TRBD1. CDR1 and CDR2 from the germline V gene are SGHTA and FQGNSA. V dropped 8 bases and J dropped 4; count of bases not matched to a gene: 12. This CDR3 is built from 15 residues. The CDR3 spells CASGGGEGTGYGYTF. The DNA of the CDR3 is TGTGCCAGCGGGGGGGGCGAGGGGACAGGCTATGGCTACACCTTC.

This clone was detected ten times or more. The V call is TRBV6-1, the J call TRBJ1-5, with D maybe TRBD1 (6 bases). Between the trimmed V and J ends, which lost 2 bases and 5 bases, there was a span of 10 bases. The CDR3 totals 14 residues. From germline, CDR1 is MNHNS and CDR2 SASEGT. The CDR3 DNA reads as TGTGCCAGCAGTGAACAGGGGTCTTATCAGCCCCAGCATTTT. It codes for CASSEQGSYQPQHF.

The CDR3 DNA reads as TGTGCCAGCAGCTTGGCGGGGAACACCGGGGAGCTGTTTTTT. Amino acids: CASSLAGNTGELFF. The V call is TRBV9, the J call TRBJ2-2; possible D gene TRBD2, 5 bases. This CDR3 is built from 14 residues. Germline assignment: CDR1 SGDLS and CDR2 YYNGEE. V dropped 4 bases and J dropped 1 base, with 8 bases sitting between them.

The chain combines TRBV29-1 with TRBJ1-2; possible D gene TRBD1, 5 bases. Trimming removed 2 bases from V and 2 bases from J, with 9 bases in between. This CDR3 comprises 13 residues. The V gene's germline CDR1 is SQVTM and CDR2 ANQGSEA. CDR3 sequence reads: CSVERAGNYGYTF. In nucleotides, the CDR3 is TGCAGCGTTGAACGTGCAGGGAACTATGGCTACACCTTC.

The rearrangement joins TRBV6-1 to TRBJ2-3; 12 bases are shared with TRBD2. Germline lookup yields CDR1 MNHNS and CDR2 SASEGT. Trimming took 2 bases from V and 9 from J; bases not matched to a gene: 9. The CDR3 spans 16 residues. The CDR3 bases are TGTGCCAGCAGTGAATGGGCTAGCGGGGGGGCCGAGACGCAGTATTTT. It specifies CASSEWASGGAETQYF.

The chain employs TRBV7-2 and TRBJ2-4; TRBD1 aligns across 9 bases. This CDR3 has 16 residues. CDR1 is SGHTA and CDR2 is FQGNSA in the germline V gene. With V trimmed by 5 bases and J by 5 bases, 10 bases remained unmatched. CDR3 sequence reads: CASSLNPGQGQNIQYF. CDR3 DNA sequence: TGTGCCAGCAGCCTCAACCCGGGACAGGGACAAAACATTCAGTACTTC.

This chain uses TRBV18 with TRBJ2-7; D not resolved. CDR1 and CDR2 (germline): KGHSH, LQKENI. V was shortened by 4 bases and J by 1 base, with 5 bases between the two germline ends. The CDR3 has 12 amino acids. The CDR3 reads CASSQLSYEQYF. DNA of the CDR3: TGTGCCAGCTCACAGCTTTCCTACGAGCAGTACTTC.

This clone was detected only a few times. The chain has TRBV4-2 and TRBJ1-4, with TRBD1 matching over 9 bases. Per germline, CDR1 LGHNA and CDR2 YNFKEQ. The CDR3 is 15 amino acids. J gave up 6 bases and V 0 bases, and 2 bases lay outside the gene matches. CDR3 bases: TGTGCCAGCAGCCAAGACGGGACAGGGTATGAAAAACTGTTTTTT. It codes for CASSQDGTGYEKLFF.

V gene TRBV6-5 combines with J gene TRBJ1-4; a weak D match, TRBD1 (6 bases). Between the trimmed V and J ends, which lost 10 bases and 7 bases, there was a span of 16 bases. There are 13 residues in the CDR3. CDR1 is MNHEY and CDR2 is SVGAGI in the germline V gene. CDR3 DNA sequence: TGTGCCACCAGAGGGGGTGGGGGTGAAAAACTGTTTTTT. It specifies CATRGGGGEKLFF.

The chain employs TRBV28 and TRBJ1-2; 8 nucleotides align to TRBD1. Unmatched junction bases numbered 8, after V lost 8 bases and J lost 3 bases. The CDR3 spans 14 residues. Germline lookup yields CDR1 MDHEN and CDR2 SYDVKM. For the CDR3, the DNA is TGTGCCAGCCGACCGACAGGGGAGCACTATGGCTACACCTTC. Translated, it gives CASRPTGEHYGYTF.

There are many counts of this clone. At one boundary the junction diverges from the germline segment, which might be a read error. The chain recombines TRBV5-4 with TRBJ2-1, with 10 bases identical to TRBD1. The germline V gene encodes CDR1 SGHNT and CDR2 YYREEE (reference sequence). CDR3 length: 13 residues. The CDR3 DNA follows: TGTGCCAGCAGTTTGGACAGGGGGGATGAGCAGTTCTTC. Protein sequence: CASSLDRGDEQFF.

V usage is TRBV6-2 or TRBV6-3 and J usage is TRBJ2-7; TRBD1 is a possible D gene (6 bases). In germline, CDR1 is MNHEY, CDR2 SVGEGT. The CDR3 contains 14 residues. Trimming cost V 5 bases and J 1 base, with 12 bases left between them. Written as DNA, the CDR3 is TGTGCCAGCAGTACCAGGACAGTGTCCTACGAGCAGTACTTC. Protein: CASSTRTVSYEQYF.

The J gene is TRBJ2-1, the V gene TRBV30, with a tentative D call TRBD2 (5 bases). CDR1 is GTSNPN and CDR2 is SVGIG in the germline V gene (reference sequence). Trimming removed 0 bases from V and 6 bases from J, with 6 bases in between. This CDR3 is 12 amino acids long. The CDR3 loop is CAWSVGSNEQFF. CDR3 sequence (DNA): TGTGCCTGGAGTGTAGGGAGCAATGAGCAGTTCTTC.

The chain employs TRBV4-3 and TRBJ1-2, with 10 bases fitting TRBD1. V lost 0 bases, J lost 7 bases, and 11 bases stayed unmatched. Germline V CDR1 and CDR2: LGHNA, YSLEER. This CDR3 has 17 residues. The CDR3 loop is CASSQDGNRDRGRGYTF. In DNA, the CDR3 is TGCGCCAGCAGCCAAGATGGAAACCGGGACAGGGGACGTGGCTACACCTTC.